The 29 T cell receptor beta chains reported below all come from one sample, sequenced in a study of cytomegalovirus exposure and HLA in healthy donors. In the PCR, 60 Vbeta and 13 Jbeta primers were used. Produced via immunoSEQ multiplex PCR; TCRdb's table is partial and in-frame only. The data show approximately 200,000 clones, with almost 75% seen just once and around 3.3% held by the top ten. Specimen: PBMCs. Every receptor here comes from a woman in her 30s in good health and CMV-seropositive.

The V call is TRBV18, the J call TRBJ2-7; a weak D match, TRBD2 (6 bases). CDR3 size: 15 residues. From germline, CDR1 is KGHSH and CDR2 LQKENI. Trimming left V 3 bases short and J 3 bases short, with 15 bases between. Here the CDR3 reads CASSPRVAVDYEQYF. CDR3 sequence (DNA): TGTGCCAGCTCACCTCGGGTAGCGGTTGACTACGAGCAGTACTTC.

The chain recombines TRBV5-1 with TRBJ1-4; D not resolved. Looked up from germline, CDR1 is SGHRS and CDR2 is YFSETQ. V was trimmed by 4 bases and J by 8 bases, leaving 15 bases between them. The CDR3 is 14 amino acids. The CDR3 loop reads CASSPSGRSEKLFF. CDR3 DNA: TGCGCCAGCAGCCCGTCGGGGAGGTCGGAAAAACTGTTTTTT.

DNA for the CDR3: TGTGCCAGCAGTGTCACCGGGACTACCGTTGAGCAGTTCTTC. Translating gives CASSVTGTTVEQFF. The gene calls are TRBV6-4 and TRBJ2-1, with 7 bases matching TRBD2. This CDR3 spans 14 amino acids. CDR1 and CDR2 (germline): MRHNA, SNTAGT. The junction had 9 bases not matched to a gene; V was cut back by 4 bases and J by 9 bases.

The CDR3 sequence: CASRPGLADNEQFF. DNA for the CDR3: TGTGCCAGCAGACCGGGACTAGCGGACAATGAGCAGTTCTTC. This sequence joins TRBV6-5 and TRBJ2-1; TRBD2 matches at 11 bases. V was pared by 6 bases and J by 5 bases, with 3 bases of the junction left unmatched. The germline CDR1 and CDR2 sequences are MNHEY and SVGAGI. The CDR3 extends over 14 amino acids.

This chain connects TRBV5-8 to TRBJ1-5; D unresolved. The CDR3 has 15 amino acids. Germline values: CDR1 SGHTS, CDR2 YDEGEE. The V end lost 0 bases, the J end lost 6 bases, and 13 bases lay between the germline ends. CDR3 bases: TGTGCCAGCAGCTTGGCCGGAGGTATGAGTCAGCCCCAGCATTTT. Protein sequence: CASSLAGGMSQPQHF.

V and J are TRBV5-4 and TRBJ2-1, with 12 positions matching TRBD2. V lost 4 bases, J lost 0 bases, and 2 bases stayed unmatched. The CDR3 consists of 16 residues. CDR1 and CDR2 (germline): SGHNT, YYREEE (reference sequence). In DNA form, the CDR3 reads TGTGCCAGCAGCCGGACTAGCGGGACCTCCTACAATGAGCAGTTCTTC. It specifies CASSRTSGTSYNEQFF.

The chain employs TRBV5-1 and TRBJ1-5; 7 nucleotides match TRBD1. The CDR3 sequence is 19 residues long. The V and J ends lost 0 bases and 4 bases, in that order; junction bases with no gene match: 16. The germline CDR1 and CDR2 sequences are SGHRS and YFSETQ. CDR3 region: CASSLALGYRDSHNQPQHF. In nucleotides, the CDR3 is TGCGCCAGCAGCTTGGCCTTAGGGTATAGGGACAGCCATAATCAGCCCCAGCATTTT.

There are a few counts of this clone. The gene calls are TRBV13 and TRBJ1-4; TRBD1 matches 9 bases. The V gene's germline CDR1 is PRHDT and CDR2 FYEKMQ (reference sequence). The CDR3 totals 15 residues. V trimming: 4 bases; J trimming: 6 bases; junction bases outside the gene matches: 6. The CDR3 nucleotides are TGTGCCAGCAGCTCAGGACAGGGGATTGATGAAAAACTGTTTTTT. Translated, it gives CASSSGQGIDEKLFF.

The rearrangement links TRBV5-1 to TRBJ1-2, with TRBD1 matching over 12 bases. This CDR3 region has 15 residues. Germline-derived CDR1 and CDR2 are SGHRS and YFSETQ. J was trimmed by 8 bases and V by 4 bases; bases with no gene match: 9. The CDR3, as DNA: TGCGCCAGCAGCGGCCGGGACAGGGGGCGCGACGGCTACACCTTC. Amino acid sequence: CASSGRDRGRDGYTF.

V usage is TRBV27 and J usage is TRBJ2-3, with 12 bases fitting TRBD2. Germline V gene lookup returns CDR1 MNHEY and CDR2 SMNVEV (reference sequence). With V trimmed by 4 bases and J by 2 bases, 10 bases remained unmatched. This CDR3 is 18 amino acids long. The CDR3 DNA sequence: TGTGCCAGCAGTTCCCGACTAGCGGGAGTTCTTGACACAGATACGCAGTATTTT. Translation: CASSSRLAGVLDTDTQYF.

The V gene is TRBV10-1, the J gene TRBJ1-1; tentative D call: TRBD1 (5 bases). Germline CDR1 reads WNHNN; CDR2 reads SYGVQD (reference sequence). Deletions cut 0 bases from V and 4 bases from J, with 12 bases between. The CDR3 length is 15 residues. This CDR3 is CASSESRQGLTEAFF. The CDR3 DNA reads TGCGCCAGCAGTGAGTCGAGGCAGGGACTCACTGAAGCTTTCTTT.

This clone was detected a few times. The chain links TRBV10-2 to TRBJ2-1, with unresolved D. CDR1 and CDR2 (germline): WSHSY, SAAADI. V lost 7 bases to trimming and J lost 6 bases, with 10 bases between them. CDR3 length: 12 amino acids. The CDR3 nucleotides are TGCGCCAGCACCAGGCCCACCAATGAGCAGTTCTTC. Protein product: CASTRPTNEQFF.

CDR3 amino acids: CSVGDRLAKNIQYF. In DNA form, the CDR3 reads TGCAGCGTTGGGGACAGGCTAGCCAAAAACATTCAGTACTTC. The chain has TRBV29-1 and TRBJ2-4, with 8 positions matching TRBD1. This CDR3 is 14 amino acids long. Trimming took 4 bases from V and 0 from J; bases not matched to a gene: 2. Germline V lookup: CDR1 SQVTM, CDR2 ANQGSEA.

Worth noting for this clone: Mismatch with germline at one junction end may stem from a read error. This chain connects TRBV7-7 to TRBJ2-2, with D perhaps TRBD1 (5 bases). This CDR3 contains 14 residues. CDR1 SSHAT and CDR2 FNYEAQ come from the germline V gene (reference sequence). The CDR3 sequence: CASSLDRNTGELFF. In DNA form, the CDR3 reads TGTGCTAGCAGCTTAGACAGGAACACCGGGGAGCTGTTTTTT.

The genes are TRBV19 and TRBJ2-1; TRBD2 aligns across 7 bases. The CDR3 is made up of 14 amino acids. The germline gives CDR1 LNHDA, CDR2 SQIVND (reference sequence). J lost 8 bases, V lost 6 bases, and 10 bases had no gene match. CDR3 region: CASSPTGLSYEQFF. The CDR3 coding sequence is TGTGCCAGTAGCCCCACGGGACTATCCTATGAGCAGTTCTTC.

The chain couples TRBV27 to TRBJ2-1; D call uncertain. The germline gives CDR1 MNHEY, CDR2 SMNVEV (reference sequence). This CDR3 region has 15 residues. The germline V and J ends were trimmed by 3 bases and 0 bases, with 9 bases remaining between them. In nucleotides, the CDR3 is TGTGCCAGCAGTTTTACAGCCAGCTCCTACAATGAGCAGTTCTTC. It specifies CASSFTASSYNEQFF.

The gene calls are TRBV5-1 and TRBJ2-5, with TRBD2 matching over 10 bases. The J call may be incorrect, as the DNA end agrees better with TRBJ2-7. Per germline, CDR1 SGHRS and CDR2 YFSETQ. The CDR3 has 13 amino acids. CDR3 region: CASSVAGGYEQYF. CDR3 nucleotides: TGCGCCAGCAGCGTAGCGGGAGGTTACGAGCAGTACTTC.

The V and J genes are TRBV21-1 and TRBJ1-5. TRBV21-1 is flagged as a pseudogene. This CDR3 spans 13 amino acids. CDR3 loop: CASSKGSERPQHF. The CDR3 DNA reads as TGTGCCAGCAGCAAAGGAAGTGAGAGGCCCCAGCATTTT.

This clone was detected once. The V gene is TRBV19, the J gene TRBJ2-7; tentative D call: TRBD2 (5 bases). The V end was cut by 3 bases, the J end by 6 bases, with 9 bases between. This CDR3 has 12 amino acids. Per germline, CDR1 LNHDA and CDR2 SQIVND (reference sequence). Here the CDR3 reads CASSMRGSEQYF. In DNA, the CDR3 is TGTGCCAGTAGTATGCGAGGGAGCGAGCAGTACTTC.

The gene calls are TRBV6-5 and TRBJ2-1, with D perhaps matching TRBD2 (6 bases). Germline V gives CDR1 MNHEY, CDR2 SVGAGI. Trimming stripped 2 bases from V and 9 bases from J, with 17 bases between. The CDR3 sequence is 15 residues long. Here the CDR3 reads CASSYAGLRSAEQFF. In DNA form, the CDR3 reads TGTGCCAGCAGTTACGCGGGGCTTCGATCGGCTGAGCAGTTCTTC.

The V and J genes are TRBV2 and TRBJ1-5; D is perhaps TRBD1 (6 bases). The CDR3 has 14 amino acids. The V and J ends lost 1 base and 3 bases respectively, with 7 bases between them. Germline values: CDR1 SNHLY, CDR2 FYNNEI. CDR3 DNA: TGTGCCAGCAGTGAAGACAGGGTCAATCAGCCCCAGCATTTT. Encoded protein: CASSEDRVNQPQHF.

The genes are TRBV6-1 and TRBJ2-7, with D perhaps TRBD1 (6 bases). The CDR3 contains 15 residues. The V gene's germline CDR1 is MNHNS and CDR2 SASEGT. V was pared by 5 bases and J by 7 bases, with 21 bases between. The chain's CDR3 is CASSTRQDSGEEQYF. The CDR3 DNA is TGTGCCAGCAGTACTCGACAGGACTCGGGTGAAGAGCAGTACTTC.

The chain employs TRBV6-1 and TRBJ1-1; D is undetermined. This CDR3 is 15 amino acids long. The germline V gene encodes CDR1 MNHNS and CDR2 SASEGT. V lost 7 bases, J lost 0 bases, and 15 bases lay in between. The CDR3 spells CASMSAGYMNTEAFF. CDR3 DNA sequence: TGTGCCAGCATGTCAGCAGGCTATATGAACACTGAAGCTTTCTTT.

The chain joins TRBV27 to TRBJ2-1; 16 nucleotides match TRBD2. Losses at the gene ends were 2 bases for V and 9 bases for J; bases not matched to a gene: 10. CDR3 length: 18 residues. The germline V gene encodes CDR1 MNHEY and CDR2 SMNVEV (reference sequence). The CDR3 sequence is CASSLPGTSGRARGEQFF. CDR3 coding DNA: TGTGCCAGCAGTTTACCCGGGACTAGCGGGAGGGCCCGGGGTGAGCAGTTCTTC.

The chain joins TRBV4-1 to TRBJ1-4, with TRBD1 matching 8 bases. With V trimmed by 0 bases and J by 6 bases, 9 bases remained unmatched. The germline CDR1 and CDR2 sequences are MGHRA and YSYEKL. The CDR3 sequence is 17 residues long. The DNA for the CDR3 is TGCGCCAGCAGCCAAGACGGGCTAGGGACAGGCGATGAAAAACTGTTTTTT. It translates to CASSQDGLGTGDEKLFF.

The chain has TRBV23-1 and TRBJ2-7; 7 bases map to TRBD1. TRBV23-1 is an open reading frame whose function is uncertain. V lost 7 bases to trimming and J lost 5 bases; unmatched junction nucleotides: 11. This CDR3 has 14 residues. The CDR3 bases are TGCGCCAGCAATCCGTATGGGACAGTCCACGAGCAGTACTTC. This sequence encodes CASNPYGTVHEQYF.

In the case of this clone: One end of the junction fails to match germline, which may point to a read error. This chain uses TRBV7-9 with TRBJ1-1, with D perhaps matching TRBD1 (6 bases). The CDR3 has 15 residues. Germline loops: CDR1 SEHNR, CDR2 FQNEAQ (reference sequence). The CDR3 loop reads CSSSLHRGAGTEAFF. In nucleotides, the CDR3 is TGTTCCAGCAGCTTACACCGGGGGGCAGGGACTGAAGCTTTCTTT.

This clone was detected only once. The CDR3 DNA reads TGTGCCAGCAGCTTAGTTAGTCTAGGGAGAGAGACCCAGTACTTC. Its translation is CASSLVSLGRETQYF. The V and J genes are TRBV7-2 and TRBJ2-5; D may be TRBD2 (5 bases). CDR1 is SGHTA, CDR2 FQGNSA, per germline. The CDR3 runs to 15 residues. V gave up 1 base and J gave up 4 bases, with 13 bases separating them.

A word on this clone: This specimen includes other DNA sequences encoding the same CDR3. CDR3 protein: CASSLTSGSSYEQYF. CDR3 in DNA: TGTGCCAGCAGTTTGACTAGCGGGAGCTCCTACGAGCAGTACTTC. V is TRBV27 and J is TRBJ2-7, with 12 bases matching TRBD2. After removal of 3 bases from V and 0 bases from J, the junction contained 0 bases not matched to a gene. The CDR3 is made up of 15 amino acids. The germline CDR1 and CDR2 sequences are MNHEY and SMNVEV (reference sequence).